This TCR beta chain is drawn from a study of CD8+CD57+ T cells in acquired aplastic anemia. Study as a whole: DNA per sorted CD4+ or CD8+ sample ranged roughly 0.18 to 30 ug, averaging roughly 3.5 ug.

Trimming removed 5 bases from V and 7 bases from J; junction bases left unmatched: 9. Germline CDR1 SQVTM, CDR2 ANQGSEA. This CDR3 is built from 13 residues. Notes on this clonotype: Its specificity is unknown.

Study conclusions and caveats: A set of more than 25 CD8+ CDR3 sequences was shared between patients and controls, and these sequences appeared highly expressed in patients.

Genomic DNA acted as the template from which TCR beta VDJ combination and CDR3 sequence profiling were carried out. MiXCR, applied by TCRdb to the reads, yields one record per CDR3 protein. Among approximately 170,000 distinct CDR3 sequences listed, around 47% were seen once. CD8+CD57+ cell expansion, shown by flow cytometry, had occurred in the patients selected for sequencing. Every patient was diagnosed with severe acquired aplastic anemia. No therapy was given to patients before blood sampling. Specimen: sorted CD4+, CD8+, or CD8+CD57+ T cells (not recorded which) from PBMCs. The chain uses TRBV29-1 and TRBJ1-2, with 8 bases fitting TRBD1. The TCR originated in a human donor with aplastic anemia. The CDR3, as DNA: TGCAGCGTTCAAGGACAGGGAAACCGTGGCTACACCTTC. Its protein is CSVQGQGNRGYTF.